This passage covers 31 T cell receptor beta chains from one sample sequenced in a study of cytomegalovirus exposure and HLA in healthy donors. In the PCR, 60 Vbeta and 13 Jbeta primers were used. Using immunoSEQ multiplex PCR, the repertoire was profiled, and TCRdb retains in-frame clones only, with some absent. This repertoire shows about 160,000 clones, just under 80% found once; its top ten account for about 2.9%. Specimen: PBMCs. Source of these receptors: a woman in her fifties or sixties in good health and CMV-seropositive.

The V gene is TRBV5-6, the J gene TRBJ2-7; TRBD2 matches 12 bases. This CDR3 has 15 amino acids. J was trimmed by 1 base and V by 4 bases; bases with no gene match: 3. Germline CDR1 SGHDT, CDR2 YYEEEE. CDR3 amino acids: CASSKGLAGSYEQYF. The CDR3 DNA reads TGTGCCAGCAGCAAAGGACTAGCGGGATCCTACGAGCAGTACTTC. Complete variable domain (other parts from reference TRBV5-6 and TRBJ2-7): DAGVTQSPTHLIKTRGQQVTLRCSPKSGHDTVSWYQQALGQGPQFIFQYYEEEERQRGNFPDRFSGHQFPNYSSELNVNALLLGDSALYLCASSKGLAGSYEQYFGPGTRLTVT.

The J gene is TRBJ1-1, the V gene TRBV5-1, with D uncertain. Germline loops: CDR1 SGHRS, CDR2 YFSETQ. The CDR3 runs to 15 residues. Trimming took off 4 bases at V and 3 bases at J, with 16 bases between the two ends. The CDR3 coding sequence is TGCGCCAGCAGCCCCGGGCGGGGTATACACACTGAAGCTTTCTTT. This gives the protein CASSPGRGIHTEAFF.

This chain links TRBV4-1 with TRBJ2-1, with a tentative D call TRBD2 (5 bases). This CDR3 contains 16 residues. V was cut by 9 bases and J by 3 bases, with 21 bases left in between. Germline V gene sequence: CDR1 MGHRA, CDR2 YSYEKL. The CDR3 region has the DNA TGCGCCAGTTCGGAGGCGGCGCCGAGAATCTACAATGAGCAGTTCTTC. Protein: CASSEAAPRIYNEQFF.

The chain uses TRBV11-2 and TRBJ2-2; the D gene is possibly TRBD1 (6 bases). The V and J ends lost 5 bases and 4 bases respectively, with 14 bases between them. The CDR3 contains 15 residues. The germline CDR1 and CDR2 sequences are SGHAT and FQNNGV. The CDR3 loop is CASSLRQVVTGELFF. The DNA of the CDR3 is TGTGCCAGCAGCCTCCGACAGGTGGTCACCGGGGAGCTGTTTTTT.

The chain combines TRBV19 with TRBJ1-4, with TRBD1 identical over 8 bases. Germline V gene lookup returns CDR1 LNHDA and CDR2 SQIVND (reference sequence). CDR3 length: 15 amino acids. Losses at the gene ends were 4 bases for V and 6 bases for J; bases not matched to a gene: 7. As DNA, the CDR3 is TGTGCCAGTAGTACCTCGACAGGGGCGGATGAAAAACTGTTTTTT. Translating it yields CASSTSTGADEKLFF.

V gene TRBV4-3 combines with J gene TRBJ1-2, with D possibly TRBD1 on 6 matching bases. The germline V gene has CDR1 LGHNA and CDR2 YSLEER. The V and J ends lost 2 bases and 8 bases respectively, with 18 bases between them. CDR3 size: 15 residues. This chain's CDR3 is CASSQSGTSLEGYTF. The CDR3 nucleotides are TGCGCCAGCAGCCAATCCGGGACAAGCCTCGAGGGCTACACCTTC.

Worth noting for this clone: The junction departs from the called germline gene at one end, perhaps through a read error. The chain couples TRBV4-3 to TRBJ2-4; TRBD1 matches 7 bases. The germline gives CDR1 LGHNA, CDR2 YSLEER. The CDR3 is made up of 16 amino acids. CDR3 sequence: CASSQDSGTAKNSQYF. The CDR3 DNA sequence: TGCGCCAGCAGCCAAGATTCCGGGACAGCAAAAAACAGTCAGTACTTC.

This chain links TRBV19 with TRBJ2-7; 8 bases line up with TRBD1. V lost 5 bases, J lost 2 bases, and 11 bases stayed unmatched. CDR3 length: 16 amino acids. Per the germline V gene, CDR1 is LNHDA and CDR2 is SQIVND (reference sequence). The chain's CDR3 is CASSPGQTGAPYEQYF. The CDR3 DNA follows: TGTGCCAGTAGTCCTGGTCAGACAGGGGCCCCCTACGAGCAGTACTTC. Full variable domain (remainder filled in from reference TRBV19 and TRBJ2-7): DGGITQSPKYLFRKEGQNVTLSCEQNLNHDAMYWYRQDPGQGLRLIYYSQIVNDFQKGDIAEGYSVSREKKESFPLTVTSAQKNPTAFYLCASSPGQTGAPYEQYFGPGTRLTVT.

The chain joins TRBV19 to TRBJ2-7; D perhaps matches TRBD1 (6 bases). Germline lookup yields CDR1 LNHDA and CDR2 SQIVND (reference sequence). The CDR3 totals 15 residues. Trimming took 5 bases from V and 2 from J, leaving 16 bases between them. CDR3: CASSPGHGSTYEQYF. Here the CDR3 DNA reads TGTGCCAGTAGTCCGGGACACGGGTCTACCTACGAGCAGTACTTC.

The V call is TRBV6-1, the J call TRBJ2-5; D might be TRBD2 (5 bases). V was cut by 3 bases and J by 4 bases, with 12 bases left in between. This CDR3 is 14 amino acids long. CDR1 is MNHNS, CDR2 SASEGT, per germline. CDR3 coding DNA: TGTGCCAGCAGTGAGAGGGTTTTGTCAGAGACCCAGTACTTC. Translated, it gives CASSERVLSETQYF.

The rearrangement uses TRBV15 and TRBJ2-5; D unresolved. The CDR3 consists of 14 residues. V lost 0 bases, J lost 0 bases, and 5 bases lay in between. Germline V gene sequence: CDR1 LNHNV, CDR2 YYDKDF (reference sequence). The CDR3 DNA is TGTGCCACCAGCAGAGATAACTACCAAGAGACCCAGTACTTC. It yields the protein CATSRDNYQETQYF.

The chain recombines TRBV7-2 with TRBJ1-2; 10 bases are a match to TRBD1. There are 14 residues in the CDR3. The V segment lost 4 bases and the J segment 6 bases; nucleotides outside the gene matches: 5. The V gene's germline CDR1 is SGHTA and CDR2 FQGNSA. Written as DNA, the CDR3 is TGTGCCAGCAGCTCATCCGGGACAGGGGATGGCTACACCTTC. Translated, it gives CASSSSGTGDGYTF.

The rearrangement uses TRBV6-4 and TRBJ2-1; 7 nucleotides agree with TRBD2. CDR3 size: 15 residues. Germline V gene sequence: CDR1 MRHNA, CDR2 SNTAGT. The V and J ends lost 3 bases and 6 bases, in that order; junction bases with no gene match: 8. CDR3 region: CASSDGGSEVNEQFF. The CDR3 nucleotides read TGTGCCAGCAGTGATGGCGGGAGTGAGGTCAATGAGCAGTTCTTC.

This chain connects TRBV9 to TRBJ2-5; possibly TRBD1 for D (7 bases). The germline CDR1 and CDR2 sequences are SGDLS and YYNGEE. The V gene lost 1 base and the J gene lost 2 bases, with 9 bases spanning the gap. The CDR3 sequence is 14 residues long. The CDR3 reads CASSVQGGQETQYF. The DNA for the CDR3 is TGTGCCAGCAGCGTACAGGGGGGACAAGAGACCCAGTACTTC.

This clone was seen more than once but under ten times. This chain uses TRBV7-3 with TRBJ2-5; no reliable D call. V gave up 6 bases and J gave up 5 bases, with 13 bases separating them. The CDR3 is made up of 13 amino acids. Germline V gene data show CDR1 as SGHTA and CDR2 as FQGTGA. In DNA, the CDR3 is TGTGCCAGCAGTCCCTCCCCCAGGGAGACCCAGTACTTC. As protein: CASSPSPRETQYF. The full variable domain, completed using reference TRBV7-3 and TRBJ2-5, is GAGVSQTPSNKVTEKGKYVELRCDPISGHTALYWYRQSLGQGPEFLIYFQGTGAADDSGLPNDRFFAVRPEGSVSTLKIQRTERGDSAVYLCASSPSPRETQYFGPGTRLLVL.

The chain uses TRBV5-1 and TRBJ2-7, with 10 positions matching TRBD1. V was clipped by 0 bases and J by 5 bases; unmatched bases: 5. Germline lookup yields CDR1 SGHRS and CDR2 YFSETQ. This CDR3 is built from 15 residues. The CDR3 DNA is TGCGCCAGCAGCTTGGTTGGACAGGGGGAGAACGAGCAGTACTTC. Its translation: CASSLVGQGENEQYF.

This clone was seen a single time. The V and J genes are TRBV7-9 and TRBJ1-1; D gene uncertain. Looked up from germline, CDR1 is SEHNR and CDR2 is FQNEAQ (reference sequence). Trimming shortened V by 1 base and J by 5 bases, and 11 bases separated the two germline ends. There are 14 residues in the CDR3. CDR3 DNA sequence: TGTGCCAGCAGCTTAGATAACCCACGGACTGAAGCTTTCTTT. This translates into CASSLDNPRTEAFF.

V and J are TRBV7-2 and TRBJ1-1, with D possibly matching TRBD1 (5 bases). The CDR3 contains 15 residues. In germline, CDR1 is SGHTA, CDR2 FQGNSA. Trimming took off 0 bases at V and 2 bases at J, with 10 bases between the two ends. The CDR3 nucleotides read TGTGCCAGCAGCTTAGCGTGGGGGGGAAACACTGAAGCTTTCTTT. This sequence encodes CASSLAWGGNTEAFF.

V is TRBV5-1 and J is TRBJ2-5; unclear D gene. The CDR3 runs to 13 residues. Germline loops: CDR1 SGHRS, CDR2 YFSETQ. The ends were cut back, 0 bases at V and 2 bases at J, with 5 bases in the middle. CDR3: CASSLGQQETQYF. As DNA, the CDR3 is TGCGCCAGCAGCTTGGGGCAGCAAGAGACCCAGTACTTC.

This chain connects TRBV11-3 to TRBJ2-1; TRBD2 might be the D (5 bases). Germline CDR1 SGHNT, CDR2 YENEEA. The CDR3 covers 13 residues. Deletions cut 0 bases from V and 15 bases from J, with 15 bases between. For the CDR3, the DNA is TGTGCCAGCAGCTTAGAAGGGAGCTGGGGTTGGTTCTTC. Amino acid sequence: CASSLEGSWGWFF.

This rearrangement joins TRBV4-3 to TRBJ2-7, with D tentatively TRBD1 (5 bases). Germline CDR1 is LGHNA and CDR2 is YSLEER. There are 15 residues in the CDR3. V lost 0 bases to trimming and J lost 0 bases, with 9 bases between them. This CDR3 is CASSQDQGFSYEQYF. The CDR3 DNA is TGCGCCAGCAGCCAAGATCAGGGTTTCTCCTACGAGCAGTACTTC.

The rearrangement joins TRBV28 to TRBJ2-7; no definite D call. Trimming cost V 10 bases and J 0 bases, with 10 bases left between them. The length of the CDR3 is 12 residues. CDR1 MDHEN and CDR2 SYDVKM come from the germline V gene. The CDR3 sequence: CATRGNSYEQYF. The CDR3 bases are TGTGCCACCCGCGGCAACTCCTACGAGCAGTACTTC.

The V gene is TRBV5-6, the J gene TRBJ2-3, with a tentative D call TRBD2 (6 bases). The V gene's germline CDR1 is SGHDT and CDR2 YYEEEE. The CDR3 extends over 17 amino acids. Trimming cost V 0 bases and J 3 bases, with 17 bases left between them. This chain's CDR3 is CASSLVSRLARTDTQYF. The CDR3 DNA reads TGTGCCAGCAGCTTGGTTTCTCGGCTAGCGAGGACAGATACGCAGTATTTT.

This rearrangement joins TRBV9 to TRBJ1-1; 7 positions agree with TRBD1. This CDR3 contains 17 residues. Germline CDR1 reads SGDLS; CDR2 reads YYNGEE. The J segment lost 4 bases and the V segment lost 5 bases, leaving 17 bases of the junction unmatched. The CDR3 sequence is CASSRTGDPARGTEAFF. The CDR3 coding sequence is TGTGCCAGCAGTCGTACAGGGGACCCCGCGCGTGGCACTGAAGCTTTCTTT.

The chain employs TRBV12-5 and TRBJ1-2, with D uncertain. Trimming pared 2 bases from V and 6 bases from J, leaving 10 bases between. The CDR3 runs 13 residues. Germline V CDR1 and CDR2: LGHNT, FRNRAP. CDR3 loop: CASGLPTVHGYTF. CDR3 bases: TGTGCTAGTGGTTTGCCTACAGTGCATGGCTACACCTTC.

J is TRBJ1-1 and V is TRBV10-3, with 7 bases identical to TRBD1. CDR1 ENHRY and CDR2 SYGVKD come from the germline V gene. V was pared by 10 bases and J by 3 bases, with 11 bases of the junction left unmatched. This CDR3 has 14 amino acids. DNA of the CDR3: TGTGCCACCCGGGACAGTGTAGGAGACACTGAAGCTTTCTTT. Amino acids: CATRDSVGDTEAFF.

The chain's CDR3 is CASSFAGPSYNEQFF. CDR3 in DNA: TGTGCCAGCAGCTTTGCGGGACCCTCCTACAATGAGCAGTTCTTC. The chain couples TRBV7-3 to TRBJ2-1; D is possibly TRBD2 (6 bases). Germline V gene data show CDR1 as SGHTA and CDR2 as FQGTGA. V lost 3 bases to trimming and J lost 0 bases, with 9 bases between them. CDR3 length equals 15 residues.

The chain joins TRBV5-1 to TRBJ1-1, with TRBD1 matching 8 bases. This CDR3 is 15 amino acids long. CDR1 is SGHRS, CDR2 YFSETQ, per germline. The trim removed 4 bases at V and 1 base at J, leaving 6 bases unmatched. The CDR3: CASSILTGANTEAFF. CDR3 nucleotides: TGCGCCAGCAGCATTCTGACAGGGGCGAACACTGAAGCTTTCTTT.

On this clone: A read error is likely here: a far larger clone is one base away. The chain couples TRBV2 to TRBJ1-1, with D possibly matching TRBD1 (6 bases). With 4 bases removed from V and 4 bases from J, the gap between germline ends came to 22 bases. The germline CDR1 and CDR2 sequences are SNHLY and FYNNEI. The CDR3 is made up of 17 amino acids. The CDR3 is CASSGTQGQTMSTEAFF. The CDR3, as DNA: TGTGCCAGCAGTGGCACCCAGGGGCAGACGATGAGCACTGAAGCTTTCTTT.

The chain uses TRBV7-8 and TRBJ2-3; 10 nucleotides match TRBD2. The germline gives CDR1 SGHVS, CDR2 FQNEAQ. With V trimmed by 5 bases and J by 3 bases, 8 bases remained unmatched. The CDR3 contains 16 residues. The CDR3 here is CASSGQGLATTDTQYF. DNA for the CDR3: TGTGCCAGCAGCGGGCAGGGACTAGCGACAACAGATACGCAGTATTTT.

In its sample, this clone was seen once. J is TRBJ1-2 and V is TRBV5-1; D might be TRBD1 (5 bases). Looked up from germline, CDR1 is SGHRS and CDR2 is YFSETQ. This CDR3 has 13 residues. Trimming left V 4 bases short and J 3 bases short, with 10 bases between. As DNA, the CDR3 is TGCGCCAGCAGCCAGGACACTGACTATGGCTACACCTTC. Amino acid sequence: CASSQDTDYGYTF.